The text below deals with one T cell receptor beta chain. Its antigen is unknown. The data stem from a study of T cell responses to AZD1222 COVID-19 vaccine. The overall study: The analysis combined second doses at about 4 or about 12 weeks.

Germline CDR1 is SNHLY and CDR2 is FYNNEI. The germline V and J ends were trimmed by 6 bases and 8 bases, with 13 bases remaining between them. The CDR3 totals 12 residues. Broader study findings: Spike regions recognized by vaccine-associated CD4 TCRs spanned the protein, led by 160-218 and 743-854. Just a handful of AZD1222 recipients were seropositive at baseline. Unmutated variant regions are reportedly the target of nearly half of TCRs that are spike-specific.

Profiling relied on immunoSEQ multiplex PCR, and the TCRdb table lists in-frame clones only, not all of them. The sample records some 120,000 clones, approximately 90% being singletons. The chain uses TRBV2 and TRBJ1-1, with D possibly TRBD1 on 6 matching bases. The receptor was isolated from an adult in good health. Material: peripheral blood, obtained on day 0 of AZD1222 vaccination. The CDR3, as DNA: TGTGCCAGCAGGGGGGGGCCCCAAGAAGCTTTCTTT. As protein: CASRGGPQEAFF.